This entry lists 25 T cell receptor beta chains sequenced from one sample in a study of blood T cell repertoires in COVID-19 (dated by TCRdb to 2018 to 2020). Library preparation used the immunoSEQ multiplex PCR assay. Sourced from immuneACCESS, this table was stored by TCRdb with only in-frame sequences that have V and J called. A share of the clones is absent; for the studies checked, an unresolved V gene accounts for under half, and the remainder has no known explanation. The sample profile shows 270,000 or so clones; about 87% of them were found once. The ten largest clonotypes hold roughly 4.3% of the sample. Material for sequencing was PBMCs or T cells enriched from blood (not recorded which). Receptor source: a woman younger than 45 with acute COVID-19.

This clone was counted once. The chain combines TRBV28 with TRBJ2-7; D perhaps matches TRBD2 (5 bases). V was clipped by 4 bases and J by 4 bases, with 14 bases between them. The CDR3 has 14 amino acids. Looked up from germline, CDR1 is MDHEN and CDR2 is SYDVKM. CDR3 residues: CASSWLAPIYEQYF. CDR3 nucleotides: TGTGCCAGCAGTTGGCTAGCTCCAATTTACGAGCAGTACTTC.

The rearrangement links TRBV6-6 to TRBJ1-4; TRBD1 matches at 10 bases. The CDR3 consists of 14 residues. With 4 bases clipped from V and 8 bases from J, the junction kept 4 bases outside the gene matches. CDR1 is MNHNY, CDR2 SVGAGI, per germline (reference sequence). Here the CDR3 DNA reads TGTGCCAGCAGTTCGACAGGGGGCGGAGAAAAACTGTTTTTT. Translation: CASSSTGGGEKLFF.

V and J are TRBV11-2 and TRBJ1-3; 8 bases agree with TRBD1. The CDR3 covers 14 residues. V lost 5 bases to trimming and J lost 2 bases; unmatched junction nucleotides: 2. Germline V gene sequence: CDR1 SGHAT, CDR2 FQNNGV. CDR3 nucleotide sequence: TGTGCCAGCAGCCCGACAGGGGCTGGAAACACCATATATTTT. This sequence encodes CASSPTGAGNTIYF. The full variable domain, rest sourced from reference TRBV11-2 and TRBJ1-3, is EAGVAQSPRYKIIEKRQSVAFWCNPISGHATLYWYQQILGQGPKLLIQFQNNGVVDDSQLPKDRFSAERLKGVDSTLKIQPAKLEDSAVYLCASSPTGAGNTIYFGEGSWLTVV.

This sequence joins TRBV27 and TRBJ2-1; unclear D gene. Deletions cut 5 bases from V and 1 base from J, with 12 bases between. Germline V gene data show CDR1 as MNHEY and CDR2 as SMNVEV (reference sequence). There are 15 residues in the CDR3. The CDR3 reads CASSIGGASYNEQFF. The CDR3 DNA follows: TGTGCCAGCAGTATCGGTGGAGCTTCCTACAATGAGCAGTTCTTC.

The gene calls are TRBV15 and TRBJ2-3, with 13 bases aligning to TRBD2. Germline V gene sequence: CDR1 LNHNV, CDR2 YYDKDF (reference sequence). This CDR3 region has 21 residues. The V gene end was trimmed by 0 bases and the J gene end by 4 bases; junction bases not matched to a gene: 16. CDR3 protein: CATSRDAPRGLAGSGPDTQYF. For the CDR3, the DNA is TGTGCCACCAGCAGAGATGCCCCCCGGGGACTAGCGGGATCAGGTCCAGATACGCAGTATTTT.

V and J are TRBV5-1 and TRBJ2-7; the match to TRBD1 covers 8 bases. The CDR3 extends over 13 amino acids. The V gene end was trimmed by 5 bases and the J gene end by 5 bases; junction bases not matched to a gene: 6. Looked up from germline, CDR1 is SGHRS and CDR2 is YFSETQ. The CDR3 sequence is CASSSRTGNEQYF. CDR3 in DNA: TGCGCCAGCAGTAGCCGGACAGGGAACGAGCAGTACTTC.

The chain uses TRBV2 and TRBJ2-2, with 10 bases lining up with TRBD2. The CDR3 length is 15 residues. Germline values: CDR1 SNHLY, CDR2 FYNNEI. V lost 6 bases, J lost 5 bases, and 6 bases stayed unmatched. CDR3: CASSPGLAETGELFF. CDR3 in DNA: TGTGCCAGCAGCCCAGGACTAGCGGAAACCGGGGAGCTGTTTTTT.

J is TRBJ1-2 and V is TRBV2, with 7 bases identical to TRBD1. Germline V CDR1 and CDR2: SNHLY, FYNNEI. The CDR3 is 18 residues long. With V trimmed by 7 bases and J by 1 base, 18 bases remained unmatched. In nucleotides, the CDR3 is TGTGCCAGCACTATACTGCCCCTACAGGGGAATCTTAACTATGGCTACACCTTC. As protein: CASTILPLQGNLNYGYTF.

This rearrangement joins TRBV9 to TRBJ2-3; TRBD2 agrees at 9 bases. The CDR3 is made up of 14 amino acids. After removal of 5 bases from V and 6 bases from J, the junction contained 7 bases not matched to a gene. The germline CDR1 and CDR2 sequences are SGDLS and YYNGEE. The CDR3 nucleotides are TGTGCCAGCAGTAGTAGCGGGAGTGTGGATACGCAGTATTTT. Translating gives CASSSSGSVDTQYF.

The rearrangement links TRBV6-5 to TRBJ2-3, with TRBD1 matching over 7 bases. Germline assignment: CDR1 MNHEY and CDR2 SVGAGI. J was trimmed by 2 bases and V by 0 bases; bases with no gene match: 2. This CDR3 contains 15 residues. The CDR3 sequence is CASSYSGGPTDTQYF. CDR3 DNA: TGTGCCAGCAGTTACTCAGGGGGCCCCACAGATACGCAGTATTTT.

The V and J genes are TRBV10-3 and TRBJ2-7; 8 bases align to TRBD2. The junction had 9 bases not matched to a gene; V was cut back by 0 bases and J by 2 bases. This CDR3 spans 17 amino acids. CDR1 and CDR2 from the germline V gene are ENHRY and SYGVKD. The CDR3 region has the DNA TGTGCCATCAGTGAGTCCCGAGCGGGAGTGGCAGCCTACGAGCAGTACTTC. Translating gives CAISESRAGVAAYEQYF.

This clone appeared a few times. The gene calls are TRBV5-8 and TRBJ2-5, with TRBD2 identical over 7 bases. The junction had 12 bases not matched to a gene; V was cut back by 6 bases and J by 1 base. Per germline, CDR1 SGHTS and CDR2 YDEGEE. The CDR3 extends over 16 amino acids. The CDR3 is CASTSGMWGGQETQYF. In DNA, the CDR3 is TGTGCCAGCACCTCCGGGATGTGGGGGGGCCAAGAGACCCAGTACTTC.

The chain carries TRBV6-5 and TRBJ1-5; D is unresolved. Germline CDR1 and CDR2: MNHEY and SVGAGI. V shed 2 bases and J shed 6 bases, with 11 bases lying between them. This CDR3 contains 14 residues. CDR3 residues: CASSYLGSGQPQHF. As DNA, the CDR3 is TGTGCCAGCAGTTACCTGGGTTCGGGTCAGCCCCAGCATTTT.

The V gene is TRBV4-2, the J gene TRBJ2-4, with 14 bases that match TRBD2. With V trimmed by 0 bases and J by 8 bases, 3 bases remained unmatched. Germline assignment: CDR1 LGHNA and CDR2 YNFKEQ. This CDR3 comprises 16 residues. The CDR3 region has the DNA TGTGCCAGCAGCCAAGACGGGACTAGCGGGAGATACATTCAGTACTTC. Translating it yields CASSQDGTSGRYIQYF.

This sequence joins TRBV9 and TRBJ2-5; D gene ambiguous. Looked up from germline, CDR1 is SGDLS and CDR2 is YYNGEE. This CDR3 region has 13 residues. Trimming removed 3 bases from V and 3 bases from J, with 9 bases in between. CDR3 residues: CASSALPEETQYF. DNA of the CDR3: TGTGCCAGCAGCGCCCTCCCAGAAGAGACCCAGTACTTC.

The V and J genes are TRBV6-5 and TRBJ2-1, with 10 positions matching TRBD2. Germline CDR1 reads MNHEY; CDR2 reads SVGAGI. The CDR3 extends over 16 amino acids. V dropped 2 bases and J dropped 4; count of bases not matched to a gene: 5. The CDR3: CASSYQGLATYNEQFF. Written as DNA, the CDR3 is TGTGCCAGCAGTTACCAGGGACTAGCGACTTACAATGAGCAGTTCTTC.

The chain uses TRBV24-1 and TRBJ2-2; possible D gene TRBD1, 5 bases. The length of the CDR3 is 14 residues. Germline CDR1 and CDR2: KGHDR and SFDVKD. V gave up 5 bases and J gave up 1 base, with 7 bases separating them. CDR3 region: CATSAGQNTGELFF. The CDR3, as DNA: TGTGCCACCAGTGCCGGACAGAACACCGGGGAGCTGTTTTTT.

The V call is TRBV4-3, the J call TRBJ2-1; weak D call: TRBD2 (6 bases). Germline CDR1 is LGHNA and CDR2 is YSLEER. V lost 8 bases to trimming and J lost 0 bases, with 14 bases between them. This CDR3 region has 15 residues. CDR3 coding DNA: TGCGCCAGCGGAACTCTAGCGTCCTCCTACAATGAGCAGTTCTTC. This gives the protein CASGTLASSYNEQFF.

The rearrangement uses TRBV28 and TRBJ2-7; D is unresolved. This CDR3 spans 11 amino acids. Between the trimmed V and J ends, which lost 5 bases and 4 bases, there was a span of 6 bases. Germline CDR1 and CDR2: MDHEN and SYDVKM. The CDR3 reads CASSEQYEQYF. The DNA for the CDR3 is TGTGCCAGCAGTGAGCAATACGAGCAGTACTTC.

The rearrangement links TRBV6-2 or TRBV6-3 to TRBJ2-4, with D maybe TRBD1 (6 bases). This CDR3 region has 14 residues. Germline loops: CDR1 MNHEY, CDR2 SVGEGT. Trimming took 1 base from V and 8 from J, leaving 12 bases between them. The CDR3 loop reads CASSYWAGDDIQYF. CDR3 nucleotides: TGTGCCAGCAGTTACTGGGCAGGGGATGACATTCAGTACTTC.

The V and J genes are TRBV11-2 and TRBJ2-3; D possibly corresponds to TRBD2 (6 bases). The germline CDR1 and CDR2 sequences are SGHAT and FQNNGV. V lost 3 bases, J lost 5 bases, and 9 bases lay in between. This CDR3 has 13 amino acids. This chain's CDR3 is CASSFGGEDTQYF. The CDR3 nucleotides read TGTGCCAGCAGCTTTGGAGGGGAAGATACGCAGTATTTT.

This rearrangement joins TRBV2 to TRBJ2-4; no firm D call. This CDR3 region has 11 residues. Germline CDR1 and CDR2: SNHLY and FYNNEI. V dropped 6 bases and J dropped 6 bases, with 6 bases sitting between them. The CDR3 coding sequence is TGTGCCAGCAGCCCTTCAAACATTCAGTACTTC. Translating gives CASSPSNIQYF.

The chain joins TRBV9 to TRBJ2-5; TRBD2 aligns across 10 bases. Germline values: CDR1 SGDLS, CDR2 YYNGEE. The CDR3 runs 15 residues. J was trimmed by 5 bases and V by 0 bases; bases with no gene match: 4. CDR3 sequence: CASSVGGSGRETQYF. The CDR3, as DNA: TGTGCCAGCAGCGTAGGAGGTAGCGGGAGGGAGACCCAGTACTTC.

V is TRBV29-1 and J is TRBJ2-7; 8 bases are a match to TRBD2. The CDR3 is 13 amino acids. With V trimmed by 7 bases and J by 3 bases, 8 bases remained unmatched. Germline lookup yields CDR1 SQVTM and CDR2 ANQGSEA. The CDR3 is CSASGTRIYEQYF. The CDR3 DNA is TGCAGCGCCTCAGGGACTAGGATCTACGAGCAGTACTTC.

This chain joins TRBV7-9 and TRBJ1-4; TRBD1 matches 7 bases. Trimming at V came to 1 base and at J to 4 bases, leaving 9 bases not matched to a gene. The CDR3 sequence is 17 residues long. CDR1 SEHNR and CDR2 FQNEAQ come from the germline V gene (reference sequence). The CDR3 region has the DNA TGTGCCAGCAGCTTAGGCTCGGCAGGGGGTTTTAATGAAAAACTGTTTTTT. Protein: CASSLGSAGGFNEKLFF.